This paragraph covers one TCR beta chain sequence. No antigen is known for it. Base qualities are not provided; no much larger clone lies one nucleotide away. This specimen comes from a study of blood T cell repertoires in COVID-19 (dated by TCRdb to the early 2020s). Turning to the overall study: Samples from collaborators originated in the United States, Italy and Spain and spanned both the acute and convalescent phases of COVID-19. Sample metadata almost always included a de-identified subject ID, COVID-19 status, age in years and sex. Deeply sampled blood TCRbeta repertoires from subjects exposed to, actively infected with, or recovered from COVID-19 were included in the dataset. HLA class I and class II types, where available, came from metadata supplied by the sample provider rather than from assay-based typing. The repertoires were released in a freely available public database meant as a resource for research on the immune response to SARS-CoV-2. The prospective study material was composed of cDNA or gDNA derived from T cells, B-cell-depleted T cells, or PBMCs. Samples were obtained from the ongoing ImmuneRACE study (first 160 participants) and from 1,200 or so subjects provided by 6 global collaborators. What the study reported, not specific to this receptor: Clinical and demographic metadata were provided uncurated, with the amount varying by source and participant.

At one collaborating source in Seattle, patients were enrolled during active infection and were followed longitudinally through the course of disease. Whole blood was collected in K2EDTA tubes by collaborating institutions according to the institutions' own protocols. Collaborator samples were shipped for TCRbeta analysis as frozen whole blood, isolated PBMCs, or DNA extracted from either sample type. The CDR3 runs 13 amino acids, cysteine and phenylalanine included. Kept here is only the CDR3 DNA, which spans 39 bases and is read in frame from base 1. The CDR1 and CDR2 encoded by the germline V gene are SGHTA and FQGTGA. V is clipped by 5 bases and J by 9 bases, and the sequence between their germline boundaries is 11 bases long. The immunoSEQ Assay, a bias-controlled multiplex PCR, was used to amplify TCRbeta CDR3 regions from genomic DNA. The source study handled its data this way. Nucleated cell counts per sample were estimated from amplification of reference gene primers within the assay. To quantify the absolute abundance of each unique TCRbeta CDR3 rearrangement, sequence reads were collapsed and filtered. Productive Simpson clonality was computed per sample as the square root of Simpson's diversity index over productive rearrangements. The immuneACCESS repertoire file appears here via TCRdb, limited to in-frame rearrangements. These files lack a portion of the clones; in checked studies, under half of the deficit traces to unresolved V genes, and the cause of the others is not known. That table gives V, J and clone size, and the DNA gave D and trimming. This sample holds approximately 210,000 clones; roughly four fifths were observed only once. Under 10% of the sample comes from the top ten.

The sequence derives from a woman at least 80 years old with COVID-19, enrolled during active disease. Sequences were obtained from peripheral blood. This chain is built from TRBV7-3 and TRBJ1-6, with no confidently assigned D gene. The DNA sequence follows: TGTGCCAGCAGCCCGCCCCGGGGTTCACCCCTCCACTTT. Its protein reads: CASSPPRGSPLHF.